A single sample is the source of the 20 T cell receptor beta chains below, sequenced in a study of cytomegalovirus exposure and HLA in healthy donors. Libraries were prepared by immunoSEQ multiplex PCR; TCRdb keeps only in-frame clonotypes and omits some of them. Here the sample spans about 88,000 clones, 84% being singletons. Sequencing was performed on PBMCs. Receptors were obtained from a woman under 30 in good health and CMV-seropositive.

The V call is TRBV19, the J call TRBJ1-6, with TRBD1 matching 7 bases. The germline V gene has CDR1 LNHDA and CDR2 SQIVND (reference sequence). J was trimmed by 5 bases and V by 6 bases; bases with no gene match: 10. The CDR3 has 16 amino acids. The CDR3 region has the DNA TGTGCCAGTAGGGGTCAGGGGACAGCTAATAATTCACCCCTCCACTTT. Protein product: CASRGQGTANNSPLHF.

The sample holds one count of this clone. This chain uses TRBV28 with TRBJ1-3; no firm D call. Germline CDR1 reads MDHEN; CDR2 reads SYDVKM. The V and J ends lost 4 bases and 3 bases respectively, with 10 bases between them. This CDR3 contains 14 residues. This CDR3 reads CASSSTTFGNTIYF. Written as DNA, the CDR3 is TGTGCCAGCAGTTCGACAACTTTTGGAAACACCATATATTTT.

This clone showed up just a few times. V usage is TRBV7-8 and J usage is TRBJ1-5; D uncertain. CDR1 and CDR2 from the germline V gene are SGHVS and FQNEAQ. This CDR3 has 17 amino acids. The V end lost 0 bases, the J end lost 0 bases, and 12 bases lay between the germline ends. CDR3 coding DNA: TGTGCCAGCAGCTTAGCCGTAAAACAGTTTAGCAATCAGCCCCAGCATTTT. Translated: CASSLAVKQFSNQPQHF. The whole variable domain, remainder taken from reference TRBV7-8 and TRBJ1-5, is GAGVSQSPRYKVAKRGQDVALRCDPISGHVSLFWYQQALGQGPEFLTYFQNEAQLDKSGLPSDRFFAERPEGSVSTLKIQRTQQEDSAVYLCASSLAVKQFSNQPQHFGDGTRLSIL.

This clone was counted only a few times. The rearrangement links TRBV4-3 to TRBJ2-2, with D possibly TRBD2 on 6 matching bases. V lost 4 bases and J lost 2, with 8 bases in between. The V gene's germline CDR1 is LGHNA and CDR2 YSLEER. CDR3 length: 14 amino acids. CDR3: CASSLGLNTGELFF. CDR3 DNA sequence: TGCGCCAGCAGCCTGGGACTTAACACCGGGGAGCTGTTTTTT.

This clone was counted once. The rearrangement joins TRBV19 to TRBJ2-1; D may be TRBD2 (5 bases). The CDR3 is made up of 14 amino acids. V was shortened by 5 bases and J by 6 bases, with 14 bases between the two germline ends. The germline CDR1 and CDR2 sequences are LNHDA and SQIVND (reference sequence). CDR3 sequence: CASSSSPAVNEQFF. The CDR3 bases are TGTGCCAGTAGTTCAAGCCCAGCGGTCAATGAGCAGTTCTTC.

The chain couples TRBV7-9 to TRBJ1-2; D ambiguous. Germline CDR1 and CDR2: SEHNR and FQNEAQ (reference sequence). Trimming took 5 bases from V and 4 from J, leaving 11 bases between them. This CDR3 comprises 13 residues. This CDR3 is CASSPNRAYGYTF. Here the CDR3 DNA reads TGTGCCAGCAGCCCTAATCGCGCCTATGGCTACACCTTC.

This sequence joins TRBV5-4 and TRBJ2-3; weak D call: TRBD1 (5 bases). The V end was cut by 2 bases, the J end by 6 bases, with 7 bases between. The CDR3 is 12 amino acids. Germline CDR1 SGHNT, CDR2 YYREEE (reference sequence). As DNA, the CDR3 is TGTGCCAGCAGCTTTTCAGGGGATACGCAGTATTTT. Translation gives CASSFSGDTQYF.

The rearrangement links TRBV4-1 to TRBJ1-6, with 10 bases fitting TRBD1. Germline V gene lookup returns CDR1 MGHRA and CDR2 YSYEKL. V gave up 0 bases and J gave up 2 bases; unmatched junction bases: 1. The CDR3 totals 17 residues. The CDR3 protein is CASSQETGGPYNSPLHF. CDR3 DNA: TGCGCCAGCAGCCAAGAGACAGGGGGCCCCTATAATTCACCCCTCCACTTT.

This chain joins TRBV28 and TRBJ2-5; no clear D gene. The CDR3 totals 14 residues. CDR1 and CDR2 (germline): MDHEN, SYDVKM. V was cut by 3 bases and J by 2 bases, with 10 bases left in between. The CDR3 here is CASSFLSAQETQYF. CDR3 sequence (DNA): TGTGCCAGCAGTTTTCTTTCAGCGCAAGAGACCCAGTACTTC. The variable domain in full, completed from reference TRBV28 and TRBJ2-5, reads DVKVTQSSRYLVKRTGEKVFLECVQDMDHENMFWYRQDPGLGLRLIYFSYDVKMKEKGDIPEGYSVSREKKERFSLILESASTNQTSMYLCASSFLSAQETQYFGPGTRLLVL.

The gene calls are TRBV5-1 and TRBJ2-5; 8 positions match TRBD2. The CDR3 is 15 amino acids. Looked up from germline, CDR1 is SGHRS and CDR2 is YFSETQ. With 2 bases clipped from V and 0 bases from J, the junction kept 3 bases outside the gene matches. The CDR3, as DNA: TGCGCCAGCAGCTTTGGGACTAGGAACCAAGAGACCCAGTACTTC. It is translated as CASSFGTRNQETQYF.

The V and J genes are TRBV28 and TRBJ2-5; 8 nucleotides align to TRBD2. Germline loops: CDR1 MDHEN, CDR2 SYDVKM. Germline trimming cut 5 bases from V and 2 bases from J; bases unmatched to any gene: 1. The CDR3 runs to 13 residues. This CDR3 is CASSRLAQETQYF. CDR3 coding DNA: TGTGCCAGCAGTAGACTAGCGCAAGAGACCCAGTACTTC. Full variable domain (rest looked up from reference TRBV28 and TRBJ2-5): DVKVTQSSRYLVKRTGEKVFLECVQDMDHENMFWYRQDPGLGLRLIYFSYDVKMKEKGDIPEGYSVSREKKERFSLILESASTNQTSMYLCASSRLAQETQYFGPGTRLLVL.

The V and J genes are TRBV6-5 and TRBJ2-5, with D possibly matching TRBD1 (8 bases). Germline V lookup: CDR1 MNHEY, CDR2 SVGAGI. Trimming took 2 bases from V and 4 from J, leaving 14 bases between them. This CDR3 is 15 amino acids long. DNA of the CDR3: TGTGCCAGCAGTTACCTCTACAGGGGGGGAGAGACCCAGTACTTC. Its protein product is CASSYLYRGGETQYF.

This clone has just one count. The CDR3 region is CASSLGRGGTEAFF. The DNA of the CDR3 is TGCGCCAGCAGCCTCGGGAGGGGGGGAACTGAAGCTTTCTTT. The chain has TRBV5-1 and TRBJ1-1; perhaps TRBD1 as D (6 bases). This CDR3 comprises 14 residues. V lost 4 bases and J 5 bases, leaving 15 bases between the germline ends. CDR1 is SGHRS, CDR2 YFSETQ, per germline.

The chain carries TRBV2 and TRBJ1-1; 7 nucleotides align to TRBD1. J lost 1 base, V lost 3 bases, and 8 bases had no gene match. Germline lookup yields CDR1 SNHLY and CDR2 FYNNEI. The CDR3 loop spans 16 amino acids. CDR3 region: CASSDTGALRNTEAFF. Written as DNA, the CDR3 is TGTGCCAGCAGTGATACAGGGGCCCTTAGGAACACTGAAGCTTTCTTT.

The rearrangement links TRBV30 to TRBJ2-7; 8 bases are a match to TRBD2. The length of the CDR3 is 14 residues. Germline V lookup: CDR1 GTSNPN, CDR2 SVGIG (reference sequence). J was trimmed by 2 bases and V by 4 bases; bases with no gene match: 7. The CDR3 DNA follows: TGTGCCTGGATCGCGGGGGGCCGCACCTACGAGCAGTACTTC. Its protein is CAWIAGGRTYEQYF. The complete variable domain, with remaining parts taken from reference TRBV30 and TRBJ2-7, reads SQTIHQWPATLVQPVGSPLSLECTVEGTSNPNLYWYRQAAGRGLQLLFYSVGIGQISSEVPQNLSASRPQDRQFILSSKKLLLSDSGFYLCAWIAGGRTYEQYFGPGTRLTVT.

Only a few counts were recorded for this clone. The J gene is TRBJ1-2, the V gene TRBV29-1; 11 nucleotides match TRBD1. The CDR3 totals 17 residues. Germline CDR1 reads SQVTM; CDR2 reads ANQGSEA. V gave up 5 bases and J gave up 3 bases; unmatched junction bases: 14. The DNA for the CDR3 is TGCAGCGTTTTGTTGGCGGACAGGGGGCGTTTAGACTATGGCTACACCTTC. Protein sequence: CSVLLADRGRLDYGYTF.

The chain has TRBV19 and TRBJ2-3, with 10 positions matching TRBD1. The CDR3 spans 15 residues. V lost 8 bases, J lost 2 bases, and 7 bases stayed unmatched. The germline gives CDR1 LNHDA, CDR2 SQIVND (reference sequence). The CDR3 DNA reads TGTGCCAGTGGAGTGGGACAGGGGTACACAGATACGCAGTATTTT. As protein: CASGVGQGYTDTQYF.

The chain is built from TRBV10-3 and TRBJ1-2, with 7 bases fitting TRBD1. The junction had 10 bases not matched to a gene; V was cut back by 2 bases and J by 4 bases. CDR1 ENHRY and CDR2 SYGVKD come from the germline V gene. The CDR3 runs 16 residues. This CDR3 is CAISETDRDQGYGYTF. The CDR3 DNA sequence: TGTGCCATCAGTGAGACCGACAGGGATCAGGGCTATGGCTACACCTTC.

The V call is TRBV4-1, the J call TRBJ2-5, with 9 bases aligning to TRBD2. Losses at the gene ends were 4 bases for V and 1 base for J; bases not matched to a gene: 10. Germline assignment: CDR1 MGHRA and CDR2 YSYEKL. CDR3 length: 17 amino acids. The chain's CDR3 is CASSRDPGGGAQETQYF. The DNA for the CDR3 is TGCGCCAGCAGCCGCGACCCGGGCGGGGGGGCCCAAGAGACCCAGTACTTC.

This clone was seen only a few times. The V call is TRBV29-1, the J call TRBJ1-1, with D unresolved. The V gene lost 5 bases and the J gene lost 1 base, with 8 bases spanning the gap. Germline loops: CDR1 SQVTM, CDR2 ANQGSEA. The CDR3 runs 12 residues. In nucleotides, the CDR3 is TGCAGCGTTTCATGGAGGAACACTGAAGCTTTCTTT. Translation: CSVSWRNTEAFF.